This TCR beta chain was sequenced in a study of cytomegalovirus exposure and HLA in healthy donors. General observations from the study: First-cohort TCR clusters were later found to tend to co-occur in the 120 or so validation repertoires. A list of approximately 160 TCR beta chains associated with cytomegalovirus was given. Reports described diagnosis of cytomegalovirus status by the classifier as highly specific and sensitive.

The CDR3 covers 15 residues. The V gene end was trimmed by 7 bases and the J gene end by 6 bases; junction bases not matched to a gene: 11. Germline V lookup: CDR1 MNHEY, CDR2 SVGAGI. Concerning this clone itself: The target antigen is unknown.

The method was immunoSEQ multiplex PCR; TCRdb's version includes in-frame clones alone and lacks a portion of them. The sample lists some 110,000 clones, around 94% occurring once. This sequence originates from a woman aged 18 to 35 in good health and CMV-seronegative. Material: PBMCs. The genes are TRBV6-5 and TRBJ2-1; 8 bases map to TRBD1. This CDR3 is CASKGTSTGVNEQFF. The CDR3 coding sequence is TGTGCCAGCAAAGGAACCTCGACAGGGGTCAATGAGCAGTTCTTC.